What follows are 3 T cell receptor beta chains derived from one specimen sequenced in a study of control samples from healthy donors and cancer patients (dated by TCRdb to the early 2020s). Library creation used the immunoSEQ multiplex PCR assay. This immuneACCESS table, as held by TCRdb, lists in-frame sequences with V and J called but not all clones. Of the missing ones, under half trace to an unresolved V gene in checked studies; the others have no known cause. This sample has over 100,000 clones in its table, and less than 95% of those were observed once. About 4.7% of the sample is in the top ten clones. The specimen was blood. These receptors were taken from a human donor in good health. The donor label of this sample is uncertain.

CDR3 sequence (DNA): TGTGCCAGCAGCTCCCAGATGACAAACACCATATATTTT. It encodes CASSSQMTNTIYF. The chain combines TRBV3-1 (or the pseudogene TRBV3-2) with TRBJ1-3; no clear D. CDR1 and CDR2 (germline): LGHDT, YNNKEL (reference sequence). This CDR3 is 13 amino acids long. V was pared by 5 bases and J by 6 bases, with 11 bases between.

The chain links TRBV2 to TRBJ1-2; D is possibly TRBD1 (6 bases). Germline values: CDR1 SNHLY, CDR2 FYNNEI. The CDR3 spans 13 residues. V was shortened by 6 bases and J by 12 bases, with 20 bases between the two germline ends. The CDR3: CASRGGTPSLNTF. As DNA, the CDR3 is TGTGCCAGCAGGGGGGGGACACCGAGTTTAAACACCTTC. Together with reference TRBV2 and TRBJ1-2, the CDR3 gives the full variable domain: EPEVTQTPSHQVTQMGQEVILRCVPISNHLYFYWYRQILGQKVEFLVSFYNNEISEKSEIFDDQFSVERPDGSNFTLKIRSTKLEDSAMYFCASRGGTPSLNTFGSGTRLTVV.

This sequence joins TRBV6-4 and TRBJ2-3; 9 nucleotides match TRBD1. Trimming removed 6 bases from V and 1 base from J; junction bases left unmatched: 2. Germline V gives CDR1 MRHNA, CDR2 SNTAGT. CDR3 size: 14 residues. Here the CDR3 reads CASSRQGGTDTQYF. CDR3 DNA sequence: TGTGCCAGCAGCCGACAGGGGGGCACAGATACGCAGTATTTT.